What follows are 7 T cell receptor beta chains derived from one specimen sequenced in a study of blood T cell repertoires in COVID-19. Data came from immunoSEQ multiplex PCR; TCRdb stores just in-frame clones and leaves some out. The data show approximately 300,000 clones, just under 90% seen once. The sequencing input was peripheral blood. The origin of the receptors is a woman between 45 and 60 years old with COVID-19, enrolled during active disease.

This clone was seen just once. The J gene is TRBJ2-7, the V gene TRBV5-6; 9 bases agree with TRBD2. Per germline, CDR1 SGHDT and CDR2 YYEEEE. This CDR3 region has 16 residues. Trimming at V came to 0 bases and at J to 2 bases, leaving 6 bases not matched to a gene. Here the CDR3 reads CASSLVSASGAYEQYF. The CDR3 region has the DNA TGTGCCAGCAGCTTGGTTTCGGCTAGCGGGGCCTACGAGCAGTACTTC.

The chain links TRBV30 to TRBJ2-3; 12 bases fit TRBD2. J was trimmed by 4 bases and V by 5 bases; bases with no gene match: 7. Germline loops: CDR1 GTSNPN, CDR2 SVGIG (reference sequence). CDR3 length: 15 amino acids. The CDR3 nucleotides read TGTGCCTGGGGCCGACTAGCGGGAGTTGCAGATACGCAGTATTTT. The encoded protein is CAWGRLAGVADTQYF.

This clone is a singleton in its sample. The chain combines TRBV18 with TRBJ2-1; 9 bases fit TRBD2. This CDR3 is built from 16 residues. The V and J ends lost 3 bases and 3 bases, in that order; junction bases with no gene match: 6. Germline CDR1 and CDR2: KGHSH and LQKENI. Here the CDR3 reads CASSPSSGGNYNEQFF. The DNA of the CDR3 is TGTGCCAGCTCACCCTCGAGCGGGGGGAACTACAATGAGCAGTTCTTC.

The chain has TRBV29-1 and TRBJ2-3; 14 bases are a match to TRBD2. J gave up 4 bases and V 4 bases, and 7 bases lay outside the gene matches. CDR3 size: 16 residues. Per germline, CDR1 SQVTM and CDR2 ANQGSEA. As DNA, the CDR3 is TGCAGCGTTGGTGGGACTAGCGGGAGTGGCGCAGATACGCAGTATTTT. It specifies CSVGGTSGSGADTQYF.

On this clone itself: The CDR3 does not close with the conserved phenylalanine or tryptophan, likely indicating a read error. Because the CDR3's place on the DNA is in doubt, the DNA is left out and the CDR3 is given as listed by TCRdb. The chain's CDR3 is CAWTLKWGTSGSPGA. This chain links TRBV30 with TRBJ2-7; the D call in the table, TRBD2, was not verified against the DNA. Germline loops: CDR1 GTSNPN, CDR2 SVGIG (reference sequence). Including both end residues, the CDR3 is 15 amino acids long.

In its sample, this clone was seen once. The rearrangement joins TRBV19 to TRBJ2-7; D remains ambiguous. The CDR3 consists of 15 residues. Germline CDR1 and CDR2: LNHDA and SQIVND (reference sequence). Trimming took off 8 bases at V and 0 bases at J, with 17 bases between the two ends. This CDR3 is CASLPTVAHSYEQYF. The CDR3 DNA sequence: TGTGCCAGTCTTCCCACAGTCGCTCACTCCTACGAGCAGTACTTC.

V usage is TRBV3-1 (or the pseudogene TRBV3-2) and J usage is TRBJ2-5, with 7 bases lining up with TRBD2. J was trimmed by 5 bases and V by 4 bases; bases with no gene match: 13. The CDR3 covers 16 residues. Germline CDR1 is LGHDT and CDR2 is YNNKEL (reference sequence). DNA of the CDR3: TGTGCCAGCAGCCCTCCGACTAGCCCGAAGGCGGAGACCCAGTACTTC. Its protein product is CASSPPTSPKAETQYF.